This T cell receptor beta chain was observed in a study of T cells after yellow fever vaccination (dated by TCRdb to 2018 to 2020). Broadly, across the study: The SMART-Seq v4 Ultra Low Input RNA kit was used to prepare libraries from fractions with low cell numbers. To track T-cell clones before and after primary and booster YFV17D yellow fever vaccination, bulk TCR alpha and beta repertoires were sequenced longitudinally. Two healthy male donors made up the cohort, one aged 18 to 30 years and the other aged 30 to 39 years. Bulk PBMC replicates and cell subsets were isolated from blood drawn at multiple timepoints before and after both primary and secondary immunization.

The germline V gene (reference sequence) provides CDR1 SEHNR and CDR2 FQNEAQ. The cysteine opens and the phenylalanine closes a CDR3 of 12 amino acids. Kept here is only the CDR3 DNA, which spans 36 bases and is read in frame from base 1. The junction carries 2 bases between V and J, which are trimmed by 0 bases and 5 bases respectively. Synthesis of TCR cDNA relied on 5'RACE template switching, a step that introduced a universal primer site along with unique molecular identifiers. Priming of cDNA synthesis was performed from both the TCR alpha and TCR beta constant segments. Library amplification used two PCR steps, and the second PCR step added sample barcodes and sequencing adapters. Sequencing of the libraries was done on either Illumina HiSeq 2500 (2x100 bp) or NovaSeq (2x150 bp). The authors' pipeline ran thus. Reads were demultiplexed and collapsed into UMI consensus sequences with MIGEC, and V(D)J alignment was performed with MiXCR. Using edgeR on replicate PBMC samples, clonotypes were called vaccine-responding if FDR was below 0.01 and the log2 fold change was above 5 up to day 15. CD4 or CD8 identity was assigned to each bulk clonotype according to whether the clonotype was present at higher abundance in the sequenced CD4 repertoire or the sequenced CD8 repertoire. Clones were called with MiXCR by TCRdb after fastp trimmed the public reads at Q25, and only in-frame beta chains were retained. Identical CDR3 proteins give one entry, which carries the most common genes and DNA. TCRdb, rather than the study authors, made the V and J calls. Recorded for this sample are under 700,000 distinct CDR3 sequences; about 17% of them occurred a single time. Approximately 15% of the sample belongs to the ten largest clones.

For this clonotype: Its antigen remains undetermined. Per-base quality was not reported, and no clone a single base away is much larger than it.

The treatment or condition label for this specimen denotes: live attenuated yellow fever vaccine strain. At each blood-draw timepoint, two biological replicates of bulk PBMCs were obtained. PBMCs were isolated from peripheral blood using a standard Ficoll-Paque protocol. RNA was extracted with TriZol from bulk PBMCs, CD4 and CD8 fractions, and dextramer-positive and dextramer-negative fractions. Here is what the overall study found, with its caveats: After the booster, most of the clones that had expanded following primary vaccination were detected again (96% of CD4 and around nine tenths of CD8), which suggests that memory was broadly maintained. A small share of clonotypes occurred in both CD4 and CD8 compartments, likely arising from convergent recombination. The secondary T-cell response was weaker than the primary response but faster, peaking on day 5 instead of day 15. Because the study included only a couple of donors, the extent to which the findings can be generalized is limited. FACS-sorted repertoires could contain abundant contaminating clonotypes from the bulk population, so computational filtering was required.

This specimen was PBMCs, taken 5 days after the first yellow fever vaccination. The V and J segments used are TRBV7-9 and TRBJ1-5, with the D segment identity uncertain. The source of this sequence is a man between 18 and 29 years old who received the YFV17D yellow fever vaccine. The DNA sequence is as follows: TGTGCCAGCAGCTTAGCGCATCAGCCCCAGCATTTT. It encodes CASSLAHQPQHF. Beyond the CDR3, the reference TRBV7-9 and TRBJ1-5 genes provide the residues; the full variable domain reads: DTGVSQNPRHKITKRGQNVTFRCDPISEHNRLYWYRQTLGQGPEFLTYFQNEAQLEKSRLLSDRFSAERPKGSFSTLEIQRTEQGDSAMYLCASSLAHQPQHFGDGTRLSIL.